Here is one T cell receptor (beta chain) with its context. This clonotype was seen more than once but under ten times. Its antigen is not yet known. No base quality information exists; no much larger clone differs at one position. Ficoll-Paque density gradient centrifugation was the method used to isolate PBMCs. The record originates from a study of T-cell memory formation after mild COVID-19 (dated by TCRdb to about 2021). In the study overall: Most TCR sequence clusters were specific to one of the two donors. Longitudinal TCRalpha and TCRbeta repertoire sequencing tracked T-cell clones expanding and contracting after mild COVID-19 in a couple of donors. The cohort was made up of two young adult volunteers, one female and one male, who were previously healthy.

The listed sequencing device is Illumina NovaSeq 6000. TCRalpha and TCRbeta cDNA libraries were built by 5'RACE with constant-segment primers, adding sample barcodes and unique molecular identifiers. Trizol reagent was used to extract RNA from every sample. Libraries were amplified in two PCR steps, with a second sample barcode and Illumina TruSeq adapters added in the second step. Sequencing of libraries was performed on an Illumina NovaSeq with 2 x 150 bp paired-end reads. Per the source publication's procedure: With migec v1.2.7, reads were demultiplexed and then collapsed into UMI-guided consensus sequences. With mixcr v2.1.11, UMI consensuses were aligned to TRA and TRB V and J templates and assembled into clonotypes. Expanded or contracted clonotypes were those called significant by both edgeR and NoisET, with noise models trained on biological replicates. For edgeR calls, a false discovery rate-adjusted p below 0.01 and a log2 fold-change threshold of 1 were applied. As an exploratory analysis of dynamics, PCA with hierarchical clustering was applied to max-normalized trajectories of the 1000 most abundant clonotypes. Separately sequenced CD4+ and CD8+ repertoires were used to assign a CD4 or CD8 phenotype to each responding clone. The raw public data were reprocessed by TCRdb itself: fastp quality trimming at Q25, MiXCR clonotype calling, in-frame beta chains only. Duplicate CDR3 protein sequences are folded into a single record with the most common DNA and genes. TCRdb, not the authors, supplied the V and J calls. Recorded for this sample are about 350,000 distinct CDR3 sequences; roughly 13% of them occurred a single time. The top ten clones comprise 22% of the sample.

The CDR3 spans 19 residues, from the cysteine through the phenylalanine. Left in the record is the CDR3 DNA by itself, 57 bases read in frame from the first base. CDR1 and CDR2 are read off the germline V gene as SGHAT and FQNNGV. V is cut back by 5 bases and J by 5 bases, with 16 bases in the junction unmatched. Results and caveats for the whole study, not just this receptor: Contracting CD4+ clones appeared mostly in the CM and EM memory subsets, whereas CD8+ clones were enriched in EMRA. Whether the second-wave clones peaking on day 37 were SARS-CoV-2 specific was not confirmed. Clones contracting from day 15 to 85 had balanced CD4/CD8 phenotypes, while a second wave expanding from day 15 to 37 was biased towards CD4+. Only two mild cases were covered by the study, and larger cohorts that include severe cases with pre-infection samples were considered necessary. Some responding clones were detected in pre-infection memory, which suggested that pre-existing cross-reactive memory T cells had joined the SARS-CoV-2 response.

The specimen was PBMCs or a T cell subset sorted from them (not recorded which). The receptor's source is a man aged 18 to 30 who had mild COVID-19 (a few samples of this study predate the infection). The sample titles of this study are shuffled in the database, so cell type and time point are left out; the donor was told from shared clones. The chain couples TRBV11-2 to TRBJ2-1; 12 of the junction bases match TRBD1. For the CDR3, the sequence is CASSPSGGTGGASDNEQFF. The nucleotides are TGTGCCAGCAGCCCCTCAGGGGGGACAGGGGGCGCGAGCGACAATGAGCAGTTCTTC.